This passage covers 8 T cell receptor beta chains from one sample sequenced in a study of STAT5B mutations in CD4+ large granular lymphocyte leukemia. The protocol was immunoSEQ multiplex PCR, while the TCRdb copy is restricted to in-frame clones and leaves out a portion. The repertoire holds approximately 36,000 clones, with about 81% as singletons. Sequencing used CD4+ T cells from blood buffy coats. Every receptor here comes from a human donor in good health.

The chain uses TRBV7-2 and TRBJ2-1, with 12 bases aligning to TRBD2. Germline loops: CDR1 SGHTA, CDR2 FQGNSA. The CDR3 has 15 amino acids. V shed 2 bases and J 6 bases; nucleotides not matched to a gene: 2. The CDR3 DNA follows: TGTGCCAGCAGCTTAACTAGCGGGAGGATCAATGAGCAGTTCTTC. Amino acids: CASSLTSGRINEQFF.

The chain couples TRBV7-9 to TRBJ1-2; D gene unclear. V was cut by 5 bases and J by 3 bases, with 7 bases left in between. Germline V lookup: CDR1 SEHNR, CDR2 FQNEAQ (reference sequence). The CDR3 contains 12 residues. CDR3 protein: CASSPEDYGYTF. The DNA for the CDR3 is TGTGCCAGCAGCCCTGAGGACTATGGCTACACCTTC.

The chain is built from TRBV9 and TRBJ2-2; D is tentatively TRBD1 or TRBD2 (5 bases each). There are 15 residues in the CDR3. Germline CDR1 and CDR2: SGDLS and YYNGEE. V lost 4 bases, J lost 0 bases, and 10 bases lay in between. The CDR3 DNA follows: TGTGCCAGCAGCCCAGGGACGGCGAACACCGGGGAGCTGTTTTTT. It is translated as CASSPGTANTGELFF.

The chain couples TRBV4-1 to TRBJ2-1; the D is unclear. The CDR3 is 16 amino acids. CDR1 and CDR2 (germline): MGHRA, YSYEKL. With 1 base removed from V and 5 bases from J, the gap between germline ends came to 15 bases. In DNA, the CDR3 is TGCGCCAGCAGCCAAGTTTCCCTAGTAGTCCACAATGAGCAGTTCTTC. Translation: CASSQVSLVVHNEQFF.

The table lists this clone with a few counts. This sequence joins TRBV4-3 and TRBJ1-1, with 9 bases that match TRBD1. Per germline, CDR1 LGHNA and CDR2 YSLEER. The CDR3 has 14 amino acids. V shed 4 bases, J shed 10 bases, and the junction held 10 bases outside the gene matches. Here the CDR3 reads CASSPGTGPPPAFF. CDR3 coding DNA: TGCGCCAGCAGCCCCGGGACAGGGCCCCCACCAGCTTTCTTT.

The rearrangement links TRBV7-2 to TRBJ2-1; no definite D call. Trimming shortened V by 2 bases and J by 5 bases, and 13 bases separated the two germline ends. Germline V gives CDR1 SGHTA, CDR2 FQGNSA. This CDR3 contains 15 residues. This CDR3 is CASSLSVGPDNEQFF. CDR3 DNA: TGTGCCAGCAGCTTAAGTGTCGGGCCTGACAATGAGCAGTTCTTC.

The chain is built from TRBV2 and TRBJ1-4, with D perhaps matching TRBD1 (6 bases). The CDR3 is made up of 14 amino acids. Trimming removed 6 bases at V and 7 bases at J, with 15 bases between. Germline V lookup: CDR1 SNHLY, CDR2 FYNNEI. CDR3 in amino acids: CASRPQGWSEKLFF. The DNA for the CDR3 is TGTGCCAGCAGGCCACAGGGATGGAGTGAAAAACTGTTTTTT.

The gene calls are TRBV7-7 and TRBJ2-3; 8 bases map to TRBD1. The V segment lost 5 bases and the J segment 4 bases; nucleotides outside the gene matches: 8. CDR1 SSHAT and CDR2 FNYEAQ come from the germline V gene (reference sequence). There are 15 residues in the CDR3. CDR3 DNA: TGTGCCAGCAGCCCTCAGACAGGGGCGGCAGATACGCAGTATTTT. Translated: CASSPQTGAADTQYF. Based on the CDR3 plus reference TRBV7-7 and TRBJ2-3, the full variable domain is GAGVSQSPRYKVTKRGQDVTLRCDPISSHATLYWYQQALGQGPEFLTYFNYEAQPDKSGLPSDRFSAERPEGSISTLTIQRTEQRDSAMYRCASSPQTGAADTQYFGPGTRLTVL.